Below are 24 T cell receptor beta chains sequenced from a single sample in a study of T cell changes during pregnancy in multiple sclerosis. The table came from immunoSEQ multiplex PCR; TCRdb's copy has only in-frame clones and leaves some out. The sample records approximately 50,000 clones, roughly 93% being singletons. The sample consisted of peripheral blood, taken in the second trimester of pregnancy. Receptor source: a female donor with multiple sclerosis, enrolled in a pregnancy study.

This clone was recorded a few times. Here the CDR3 reads CASSDRGGDYNEQFF. CDR3 nucleotides: TGTGCCAGCAGTGACCGGGGAGGAGACTACAATGAGCAGTTCTTC. V gene TRBV6-4 combines with J gene TRBJ2-1; D might be TRBD2 (6 bases). Germline assignment: CDR1 MRHNA and CDR2 SNTAGT. CDR3 length: 15 amino acids. Trimming shortened V by 2 bases and J by 3 bases, and 11 bases separated the two germline ends.

V gene TRBV10-3 combines with J gene TRBJ1-1; D perhaps matches TRBD1 (5 bases). Germline V CDR1 and CDR2: ENHRY, SYGVKD. The CDR3 is 12 residues long. V was pared by 11 bases and J by 11 bases, with 21 bases between. CDR3 sequence: CAHSPGAGGAFF. The DNA for the CDR3 is TGTGCCCACAGCCCCGGGGCGGGGGGGGCTTTCTTT.

This chain uses TRBV15 with TRBJ1-2; 8 nucleotides agree with TRBD1. Germline V gives CDR1 LNHNV, CDR2 YYDKDF (reference sequence). Trimming took 3 bases from V and 4 from J; bases not matched to a gene: 10. This CDR3 has 16 residues. CDR3 bases: TGTGCCACCAGCAGCTTCGACAGGGGTAATGGCTATGGCTACACCTTC. This translates into CATSSFDRGNGYGYTF.

This clone was found once. J is TRBJ2-1 and V is TRBV30; 9 positions agree with TRBD1. Germline V lookup: CDR1 GTSNPN, CDR2 SVGIG (reference sequence). J was trimmed by 8 bases and V by 1 base; bases with no gene match: 6. The CDR3 is 14 amino acids. As DNA, the CDR3 is TGTGCCTGGAGTGCCGGGACAGGGATCCATGAGCAGTTCTTC. Encoded protein: CAWSAGTGIHEQFF.

This clone turned up a few times. The gene calls are TRBV9 and TRBJ1-2; D is unclear. Trimming took off 5 bases at V and 4 bases at J, with 6 bases between the two ends. Germline loops: CDR1 SGDLS, CDR2 YYNGEE. This CDR3 is 11 amino acids long. CDR3 sequence: CASSNSYGYTF. DNA for the CDR3: TGTGCCAGCAGTAACAGCTATGGCTACACCTTC.

The J gene is TRBJ1-4, the V gene TRBV19; 9 bases agree with TRBD1. This CDR3 is 17 amino acids long. Germline V gives CDR1 LNHDA, CDR2 SQIVND (reference sequence). Unmatched junction bases numbered 16, after V lost 11 bases and J lost 3 bases. CDR3 nucleotide sequence: TGTGCCTCAAGAGGAGGGACAGGGAGTGCGGCTAATGAAAAACTGTTTTTT. Protein sequence: CASRGGTGSAANEKLFF.

The rearrangement uses TRBV7-2 and TRBJ1-1; 9 bases are a match to TRBD1. V lost 4 bases to trimming and J lost 10 bases; unmatched junction nucleotides: 13. CDR1 SGHTA and CDR2 FQGNSA come from the germline V gene. The CDR3 extends over 15 amino acids. CDR3 loop: CASSSGTGLRGGAFF. In DNA, the CDR3 is TGTGCCAGCAGCTCCGGGACAGGGCTCCGAGGAGGAGCTTTCTTT. The entire variable domain, with the rest obtained from reference TRBV7-2 and TRBJ1-1, is as follows: GAGVSQSPSNKVTEKGKDVELRCDPISGHTALYWYRQSLGQGLEFLIYFQGNSAPDKSGLPSDRFSAERTGGSVSTLTIQRTQQEDSAVYLCASSSGTGLRGGAFFGQGTRLTVV.

The chain links TRBV30 to TRBJ1-4, with D possibly TRBD1 on 5 matching bases. V was clipped by 0 bases and J by 7 bases, with 15 bases between them. Germline loops: CDR1 GTSNPN, CDR2 SVGIG (reference sequence). CDR3 size: 15 residues. This CDR3 reads CAWSVARVGSEKLFF. DNA of the CDR3: TGTGCCTGGAGTGTAGCCAGGGTCGGGAGTGAAAAACTGTTTTTT.

CDR3 amino acids: CASSVASQTSGSGEQYF. DNA of the CDR3: TGTGCCAGCAGCGTAGCTTCTCAGACTAGCGGTTCGGGGGAGCAGTACTTC. The rearrangement uses TRBV9 and TRBJ2-7; TRBD2 aligns across 9 bases. The length of the CDR3 is 17 residues. After removal of 0 bases from V and 7 bases from J, the junction contained 14 bases not matched to a gene. In germline, CDR1 is SGDLS, CDR2 YYNGEE.

The V gene is TRBV7-3, the J gene TRBJ2-1; D might be TRBD1 (6 bases). Germline CDR1 reads SGHTA; CDR2 reads FQGTGA. This CDR3 comprises 16 residues. V was clipped by 3 bases and J by 0 bases, with 12 bases between them. The CDR3 region is CASSFQPDSSYNEQFF. The CDR3, as DNA: TGTGCCAGCAGCTTCCAGCCGGACAGCTCCTACAATGAGCAGTTCTTC.

V is TRBV7-2 and J is TRBJ2-7; 7 positions agree with TRBD1. Trimming cost V 1 base and J 2 bases; bases outside gene matches: 2. From germline, CDR1 is SGHTA and CDR2 FQGNSA. The CDR3 is 14 residues long. The CDR3 DNA reads as TGTGCCAGCAGCTTAGGAGGGACAGCCTACGAGCAGTACTTC. The encoded protein is CASSLGGTAYEQYF.

In the case of this clone: Compared with germline, one end of the junction differs, possibly owing to a read error. This sequence joins TRBV29-1 and TRBJ2-1; 9 bases agree with TRBD1. The germline CDR1 and CDR2 sequences are SQVTM and ANQGSEA. The CDR3 runs 14 residues. CDR3 coding DNA: TGCAGCGTCGAAGGGACAGGGCTTTACAATGAGCAGTTCTTC. Translation gives CSVEGTGLYNEQFF.

This chain links TRBV7-2 with TRBJ2-1, with D perhaps matching TRBD1 (5 bases). CDR3 size: 14 residues. Trimming removed 1 base from V and 6 bases from J, with 10 bases in between. CDR1 is SGHTA and CDR2 is FQGNSA in the germline V gene. The CDR3 loop is CASSLEGIGNEQFF. CDR3 coding DNA: TGTGCCAGCAGCTTAGAGGGGATCGGCAATGAGCAGTTCTTC. Variable domain in full (rest from reference TRBV7-2 and TRBJ2-1): GAGVSQSPSNKVTEKGKDVELRCDPISGHTALYWYRQSLGQGLEFLIYFQGNSAPDKSGLPSDRFSAERTGGSVSTLTIQRTQQEDSAVYLCASSLEGIGNEQFFGPGTRLTVL.

Points on this clone: Other DNA sequences in the sample encode the same CDR3. This chain uses TRBV7-3 with TRBJ2-5; TRBD2 aligns across 11 bases. Germline loops: CDR1 SGHTA, CDR2 FQGTGA. The V segment lost 3 bases and the J segment 5 bases; nucleotides outside the gene matches: 5. There are 15 residues in the CDR3. CDR3 sequence (DNA): TGTGCCAGCAGCTTTAGCGGGGGGGCCGGGGAGACCCAGTACTTC. Its protein is CASSFSGGAGETQYF.

The rearrangement joins TRBV5-1 to TRBJ2-7; the match to TRBD1 covers 8 bases. The CDR3 spans 14 residues. The junction had 8 bases not matched to a gene; V was cut back by 2 bases and J by 7 bases. CDR1 is SGHRS, CDR2 YFSETQ, per germline. CDR3 DNA: TGCGCCAGCAGCTTCAGGACAGGGACGGGGGAGCAGTACTTC. This gives the protein CASSFRTGTGEQYF.

The chain employs TRBV5-4 and TRBJ1-1, with D possibly matching TRBD1 (6 bases). Trimming removed 4 bases from V and 6 bases from J, with 16 bases in between. The CDR3 length is 14 residues. Germline lookup yields CDR1 SGHNT and CDR2 YYREEE (reference sequence). The DNA for the CDR3 is TGTGCCAGCAGCCCAAAGGACAGATCATCTGAAGCTTTCTTT. Translated, it gives CASSPKDRSSEAFF.

This clone was recorded a few times. This sequence joins TRBV7-2 and TRBJ1-2, with 7 positions matching TRBD1. This CDR3 spans 15 amino acids. J was trimmed by 4 bases and V by 7 bases; bases with no gene match: 12. CDR1 is SGHTA and CDR2 is FQGNSA in the germline V gene. The CDR3 region is CASIRNRGGGYGYTF. The DNA of the CDR3 is TGTGCCAGCATCCGAAACAGGGGAGGCGGCTATGGCTACACCTTC. Full variable domain (outside the CDR3, taken from reference TRBV7-2 and TRBJ1-2): GAGVSQSPSNKVTEKGKDVELRCDPISGHTALYWYRQSLGQGLEFLIYFQGNSAPDKSGLPSDRFSAERTGGSVSTLTIQRTQQEDSAVYLCASIRNRGGGYGYTFGSGTRLTVV.

In DNA form, the CDR3 reads TGTGCCAGCAGTTCGTCGGAGCGGGGGCGCACAGATACGCAGTATTTT. Its translation: CASSSSERGRTDTQYF. The chain carries TRBV6-5 and TRBJ2-3; TRBD2 agrees at 8 bases. After removal of 4 bases from V and 1 base from J, the junction contained 7 bases not matched to a gene. This CDR3 region has 16 residues. CDR1 is MNHEY and CDR2 is SVGAGI in the germline V gene.

The genes are TRBV18 and TRBJ2-5, with a possible D match to TRBD1 (6 bases). The V and J ends lost 6 bases and 3 bases respectively, with 11 bases between them. The CDR3 has 13 residues. Germline-derived CDR1 and CDR2 are KGHSH and LQKENI. CDR3 sequence reads: CASSGTLEETQYF. The CDR3 coding sequence is TGTGCCAGCTCCGGGACACTTGAAGAGACCCAGTACTTC.

The genes are TRBV7-9 and TRBJ1-1; TRBD1 agrees at 9 bases. V lost 7 bases, J lost 0 bases, and 3 bases stayed unmatched. This CDR3 spans 14 amino acids. Germline V CDR1 and CDR2: SEHNR, FQNEAQ (reference sequence). CDR3 bases: TGTGCCAGCAAAAGGGACAGGGTGAACACTGAAGCTTTCTTT. This gives the protein CASKRDRVNTEAFF.

This rearrangement joins TRBV12-5 to TRBJ2-1; the match to TRBD2 covers 9 bases. Germline V gene data show CDR1 as LGHNT and CDR2 as FRNRAP. Trimming removed 6 bases from V and 6 bases from J; junction bases left unmatched: 12. There are 16 residues in the CDR3. CDR3 sequence: CASGSPGAAGGNEQFF. The CDR3 region has the DNA TGTGCTAGTGGCTCCCCCGGGGCAGCGGGGGGCAATGAGCAGTTCTTC. Full variable domain (remainder filled in from reference TRBV12-5 and TRBJ2-1): DARVTQTPRHKVTEMGQEVTMRCQPILGHNTVFWYRQTMMQGLELLAYFRNRAPLDDSGMPKDRFSAEMPDATLATLKIQPSEPRDSAVYFCASGSPGAAGGNEQFFGPGTRLTVL.

The rearrangement uses TRBV5-1 and TRBJ1-3; unclear D gene. V shed 0 bases and J shed 0 bases, with 10 bases lying between them. In germline, CDR1 is SGHRS, CDR2 YFSETQ. The CDR3 is 16 residues long. CDR3 nucleotides: TGCGCCAGCAGCTTGGGATCGGTGAGCTCTGGAAACACCATATATTTT. This encodes CASSLGSVSSGNTIYF. Combining the CDR3 with reference TRBV5-1 and TRBJ1-3 gives the whole variable domain KAGVTQTPRYLIKTRGQQVTLSCSPISGHRSVSWYQQTPGQGLQFLFEYFSETQRNKGNFPGRFSGRQFSNSRSEMNVSTLELGDSALYLCASSLGSVSSGNTIYFGEGSWLTVV.

This chain uses TRBV9 with TRBJ2-1, with 10 bases that match TRBD2. The CDR3 consists of 16 residues. The V segment lost 1 base and the J segment 4 bases; nucleotides outside the gene matches: 5. The germline CDR1 and CDR2 sequences are SGDLS and YYNGEE. CDR3 loop: CASSVQLAGLYNEQFF. In nucleotides, the CDR3 is TGTGCCAGCAGCGTACAACTAGCGGGGCTGTACAATGAGCAGTTCTTC.

This clone was observed at least ten times. The chain joins TRBV29-1 to TRBJ2-2; 7 bases map to TRBD1. Trimming took 2 bases from V and 5 from J; bases not matched to a gene: 5. CDR1 and CDR2 (germline): SQVTM, ANQGSEA. This CDR3 contains 14 residues. This chain's CDR3 is CSVEMNRGTGELFF. The DNA of the CDR3 is TGCAGCGTTGAAATGAACAGGGGAACCGGGGAGCTGTTTTTT.